The 26 T cell receptor beta chains listed next were all sequenced from one sample in a study of shared clonotypes between healthy human individuals. The table came from immunoSEQ multiplex PCR; TCRdb's copy has only in-frame clones and leaves some out. The sample holds 450,000 to 500,000 clones, roughly 80% seen once. Sample: PBMCs. These receptor sequences come from a woman between 35 and 50 years old in good health. Some clones in this sample may be carry-over from other donors' samples.

This chain links TRBV19 with TRBJ2-7; perhaps TRBD1 as D (5 bases). V lost 5 bases, J lost 7 bases, and 15 bases lay in between. This CDR3 region has 13 residues. Per the germline V gene, CDR1 is LNHDA and CDR2 is SQIVND (reference sequence). The CDR3 is CASSSTASSEQYF. Here the CDR3 DNA reads TGTGCCAGTAGTTCGACAGCCTCCTCTGAGCAGTACTTC.

The rearrangement uses TRBV29-1 and TRBJ2-7; no clear D. With 1 base removed from V and 6 bases from J, the gap between germline ends came to 10 bases. The length of the CDR3 is 12 residues. Germline CDR1 and CDR2: SQVTM and ANQGSEA. The chain's CDR3 is CSVEGGPSEQYF. Written as DNA, the CDR3 is TGCAGCGTTGAAGGGGGTCCTTCCGAGCAGTACTTC.

There are a few counts of this clone. The genes are TRBV19 and TRBJ1-1, with 8 bases lining up with TRBD1. The CDR3 extends over 14 amino acids. Germline V CDR1 and CDR2: LNHDA, SQIVND (reference sequence). With 3 bases clipped from V and 7 bases from J, the junction kept 7 bases outside the gene matches. The DNA of the CDR3 is TGTGCCAGTAGTATCCAGGGGGCGGTCGGTGAAGCTTTCTTT. Translating gives CASSIQGAVGEAFF.

With respect to this clone: A far larger clone lies a single base away; this is likely a read error. This sample also contains other DNA sequences that code for the same CDR3. The chain employs TRBV6-1 and TRBJ2-2; D ambiguous. CDR3 length equals 14 residues. Per the germline V gene, CDR1 is MNHNS and CDR2 is SASEGT. DNA of the CDR3: TGTGCCAGCAGCGAAGTTGCGGACACCGGGGAGCTGTTTTTT. It yields the protein CASSEVADTGELFF.

The chain uses TRBV5-1 and TRBJ1-2; a weak D match, TRBD1 (6 bases). The CDR3 sequence is 13 residues long. Trimming removed 0 bases from V and 8 bases from J, with 11 bases in between. CDR1 is SGHRS and CDR2 is YFSETQ in the germline V gene. CDR3 protein: CASSLDWGRGYTF. In DNA form, the CDR3 reads TGCGCCAGCAGCTTGGACTGGGGGCGAGGCTACACCTTC.

This clone has a handful of counts. This chain connects TRBV5-4 to TRBJ1-1; D gene unclear. Germline loops: CDR1 SGHNT, CDR2 YYREEE (reference sequence). Trimming stripped 5 bases from V and 0 bases from J, with 14 bases between. The CDR3 sequence is 15 residues long. CDR3 in amino acids: CASRPSPEVNTEAFF. For the CDR3, the DNA is TGTGCCAGCAGACCCTCCCCCGAGGTGAACACTGAAGCTTTCTTT.

This clone was recorded once. Germline and junction disagree at one end, which may indicate a read error. This chain uses TRBV6-5 with TRBJ2-7; a possible D gene is TRBD1 (6 bases). The CDR3 has 13 amino acids. Germline loops: CDR1 MNHEY, CDR2 SVGAGI. CDR3 bases: TGTGCCAGCAGCCCTACTGAGGGACAAGGCGGAGTTTTC. Translated: CASSPTEGQGGVF.

About this clone itself: A read error is likely here: a far larger clone is one base away. V is TRBV28 and J is TRBJ2-6; TRBD2 is a possible D gene (6 bases). The length of the CDR3 is 18 residues. Germline CDR1 and CDR2: MDHEN and SYDVKM. The CDR3 DNA reads TGTGCCAGCAGTTTAGGGGGGACCAAATCCTCTGGGGCCAACATCCTGACTTTC. Its translation: CASSLGGTKSSGANILTF.

This clone came up a few times. The chain joins TRBV7-2 to TRBJ1-1, with 8 bases matching TRBD1. The V gene's germline CDR1 is SGHTA and CDR2 FQGNSA. CDR3 length: 15 amino acids. V trimming: 5 bases; J trimming: 1 base; junction bases outside the gene matches: 6. The CDR3 loop reads CASSRWTGRNTEAFF. CDR3 nucleotide sequence: TGTGCCAGCAGCCGATGGACAGGGAGGAACACTGAAGCTTTCTTT.

V gene TRBV5-1 combines with J gene TRBJ1-1, with D maybe TRBD1 (6 bases). This CDR3 has 15 residues. Germline assignment: CDR1 SGHRS and CDR2 YFSETQ. Trimming took 5 bases from V and 5 from J, leaving 19 bases between them. The DNA of the CDR3 is TGCGCCAGCAGTCGTACGGGGGCGATGGAAACTGAAGCTTTCTTT. It encodes CASSRTGAMETEAFF.

A note on this clone: A far larger clone is just one base off, so this is likely a read error. Other DNA sequences in this specimen translate into the identical CDR3. This chain joins TRBV30 and TRBJ1-6; 7 nucleotides agree with TRBD1. The CDR3 runs 14 residues. Germline values: CDR1 GTSNPN, CDR2 SVGIG (reference sequence). The DNA of the CDR3 is TGTGCCTGGAGTACCGGGACAGTTAATTCCCCCCTCCACTTT. Its protein product is CAWSTGTVNSPLHF.

A note on this clone: A far larger clone is one base from this, pointing to a likely read error. Other DNA sequences in this sample translate to the same CDR3. The gene calls are TRBV5-1 and TRBJ1-2; D remains unclear. Germline V gene sequence: CDR1 SGHRS, CDR2 YFSETQ. The CDR3 is 13 residues long. This CDR3 reads CASSLAADYGYTF. The CDR3 DNA reads as TGCGCCAGTAGCTTGGCCGCGGACTATGGCTACACCTTC.

The chain links TRBV2 to TRBJ2-2; weak D call: TRBD2 (5 bases). The CDR3 has 12 residues. With 6 bases removed from V and 7 bases from J, the gap between germline ends came to 9 bases. The germline V gene encodes CDR1 SNHLY and CDR2 FYNNEI. CDR3 amino acids: CASSYSGGELFF. CDR3 bases: TGTGCCAGCAGCTACAGCGGCGGGGAGCTGTTTTTT.

V gene TRBV6-1 combines with J gene TRBJ1-3; D unclear. CDR1 is MNHNS, CDR2 SASEGT, per germline. The CDR3 runs 15 residues. V was cut by 4 bases and J by 0 bases, with 10 bases left in between. Here the CDR3 DNA reads TGTGCCAGCAGTGTTGGTCCTGACTCTGGAAACACCATATATTTT. Translated, it gives CASSVGPDSGNTIYF.

The V gene is TRBV30, the J gene TRBJ1-5; D is uncertain. The CDR3 extends over 13 amino acids. In germline, CDR1 is GTSNPN, CDR2 SVGIG (reference sequence). Trimming removed 1 base from V and 2 bases from J, with 6 bases in between. The CDR3 sequence is CAWSAGGNQPQHF. For the CDR3, the DNA is TGTGCCTGGAGTGCCGGGGGCAATCAGCCCCAGCATTTT.

The chain couples TRBV5-8 to TRBJ1-1, with D possibly being TRBD1 (6 bases). There are 13 residues in the CDR3. V was shortened by 4 bases and J by 7 bases, with 14 bases between the two germline ends. Germline CDR1 reads SGHTS; CDR2 reads YDEGEE. CDR3 sequence (DNA): TGTGCCAGCAGCCGATTCCGGGACAATGAAGCTTTCTTT. Its protein product is CASSRFRDNEAFF.

The gene calls are TRBV5-1 and TRBJ1-1, with D possibly TRBD1 on 6 matching bases. Germline V gene data show CDR1 as SGHRS and CDR2 as YFSETQ. The ends were cut back, 4 bases at V and 8 bases at J, with 18 bases in the middle. CDR3 size: 14 residues. The DNA of the CDR3 is TGCGCCAGCAGCGCGCCGGACAGTTCTAACGAAGCTTTCTTT. It translates to CASSAPDSSNEAFF.

The rearrangement joins TRBV6-5 to TRBJ1-1, with D tentatively TRBD1 (5 bases). Germline CDR1 reads MNHEY; CDR2 reads SVGAGI. Trimming stripped 0 bases from V and 1 base from J, with 12 bases between. This CDR3 comprises 16 residues. The CDR3 here is CASSYSSTGANTEAFF. The CDR3 DNA is TGTGCCAGCAGTTACTCCTCAACAGGAGCGAACACTGAAGCTTTCTTT.

V usage is TRBV27 and J usage is TRBJ2-3; 11 bases are a match to TRBD1. Trimming at V came to 5 bases and at J to 5 bases, leaving 12 bases not matched to a gene. This CDR3 is built from 17 residues. Germline CDR1 and CDR2: MNHEY and SMNVEV (reference sequence). The CDR3 sequence: CASSPYGRDRGGDTQYF. Here the CDR3 DNA reads TGTGCCAGCAGTCCCTACGGGCGGGACAGGGGGGGAGATACGCAGTATTTT.

The chain uses TRBV28 and TRBJ2-1; 7 bases line up with TRBD1. The CDR3 has 18 amino acids. Trimming at V came to 1 base and at J to 4 bases, leaving 13 bases not matched to a gene. Germline CDR1 reads MDHEN; CDR2 reads SYDVKM. For the CDR3, the DNA is TGTGCCAGCAGTTTATTGTCCGCCTACTCGGGACAGTACAATGAGCAGTTCTTC. It encodes CASSLLSAYSGQYNEQFF. Filled out from reference TRBV28 and TRBJ2-1, the complete variable domain reads DVKVTQSSRYLVKRTGEKVFLECVQDMDHENMFWYRQDPGLGLRLIYFSYDVKMKEKGDIPEGYSVSREKKERFSLILESASTNQTSMYLCASSLLSAYSGQYNEQFFGPGTRLTVL.

This clone turned up a few times. A read error is likely here: a far larger clone is one base away. At the DNA level, this CDR3 is encoded by other sequences in the same sample as well. The rearrangement links TRBV30 to TRBJ2-3; perhaps TRBD2 as D (6 bases). In germline, CDR1 is GTSNPN, CDR2 SVGIG (reference sequence). This CDR3 has 12 residues. CDR3 nucleotides: TGTGCATGGAGTGTATGGCGGGGTACGCAGTATTTT. Its protein is CAWSVWRGTQYF.

V and J are TRBV6-1 and TRBJ1-1, with unresolved D. There are 15 residues in the CDR3. Germline CDR1 is MNHNS and CDR2 is SASEGT. Trimming stripped 8 bases from V and 0 bases from J, with 16 bases between. The CDR3 coding sequence is TGTGCCAGCGGGTGGCAGACCGTAATGAACACTGAAGCTTTCTTT. Its translation is CASGWQTVMNTEAFF.

The chain couples TRBV18 to TRBJ2-7, with TRBD1 matching 7 bases. Germline CDR1 KGHSH, CDR2 LQKENI. The ends lost 0 bases at V and 3 bases at J; junction bases unmatched: 5. This CDR3 is built from 15 residues. The CDR3 DNA is TGTGCCAGCTCACCACCGGGACAGTGGAACTACGAGCAGTACTTC. This translates into CASSPPGQWNYEQYF.

The chain joins TRBV9 to TRBJ2-7, with D tentatively TRBD1 (6 bases). Trimming pared 3 bases from V and 0 bases from J, leaving 13 bases between. Germline CDR1 is SGDLS and CDR2 is YYNGEE. The CDR3 spans 15 residues. The CDR3 here is CASSARGSSSYEQYF. CDR3 in DNA: TGTGCCAGCAGCGCCAGGGGTTCGAGCTCCTACGAGCAGTACTTC.

This chain connects TRBV10-3 to TRBJ2-1; 7 nucleotides align to TRBD2. Per the germline V gene, CDR1 is ENHRY and CDR2 is SYGVKD. J gave up 4 bases and V 2 bases, and 11 bases lay outside the gene matches. The CDR3 contains 17 residues. The DNA for the CDR3 is TGTGCCATCAGTGAGCTCAAAGGAGCGGGGCATTACAATGAGCAGTTCTTC. It encodes CAISELKGAGHYNEQFF.

The chain carries TRBV2 and TRBJ2-3; 10 bases are a match to TRBD2. The V and J ends lost 3 bases and 5 bases, in that order; junction bases with no gene match: 5. The CDR3 runs to 15 residues. Germline V gene lookup returns CDR1 SNHLY and CDR2 FYNNEI. The CDR3 bases are TGTGCCAGCAGTGAGAGGAGACTAGCGGGAGATACGCAGTATTTT. Amino acid sequence: CASSERRLAGDTQYF. Full variable domain (remainder filled in from reference TRBV2 and TRBJ2-3): EPEVTQTPSHQVTQMGQEVILRCVPISNHLYFYWYRQILGQKVEFLVSFYNNEISEKSEIFDDQFSVERPDGSNFTLKIRSTKLEDSAMYFCASSERRLAGDTQYFGPGTRLTVL.